This T cell receptor beta chain appears in the sequencing data of a study of blood T cell repertoires in COVID-19. Study as a whole: Samples taken during acute and convalescent COVID-19 were collected in the United States, Italy and Spain. T cells, B-cell-depleted T cells, or PBMCs provided the cDNA or gDNA that served as material.

Source study methods: Estimation of nucleated cell counts was performed using reference gene primer amplification. Measured with immunoSEQ multiplex PCR; TCRdb has only the in-frame clones, and not every one. From that table come the V and J calls and clone size; the DNA was used to work out D and trimming. The table lists approximately 150,000 clones, about 84% of them singletons, with around 6% in the top ten. All recovered Cohort 3 donors got two negative PCRs, got clearance, or saw symptom resolution. In germline, CDR1 is SGHAT, CDR2 FQNNGV. CDR3 length: 16 amino acids. V trimming: 5 bases; J trimming: 3 bases; junction bases outside the gene matches: 9.

Sequencing was performed on PBMCs or T cells enriched from blood (not recorded which). V usage is TRBV11-2 and J usage is TRBJ2-1; 8 bases agree with TRBD1. The receptor was derived from a man aged 40-50 years who had recovered from COVID-19. The chain's CDR3 is CASSRRRDRLYNEQFF. Here the CDR3 DNA reads TGTGCCAGCAGCCGCCGGCGGGACAGGCTCTACAATGAGCAGTTCTTC.